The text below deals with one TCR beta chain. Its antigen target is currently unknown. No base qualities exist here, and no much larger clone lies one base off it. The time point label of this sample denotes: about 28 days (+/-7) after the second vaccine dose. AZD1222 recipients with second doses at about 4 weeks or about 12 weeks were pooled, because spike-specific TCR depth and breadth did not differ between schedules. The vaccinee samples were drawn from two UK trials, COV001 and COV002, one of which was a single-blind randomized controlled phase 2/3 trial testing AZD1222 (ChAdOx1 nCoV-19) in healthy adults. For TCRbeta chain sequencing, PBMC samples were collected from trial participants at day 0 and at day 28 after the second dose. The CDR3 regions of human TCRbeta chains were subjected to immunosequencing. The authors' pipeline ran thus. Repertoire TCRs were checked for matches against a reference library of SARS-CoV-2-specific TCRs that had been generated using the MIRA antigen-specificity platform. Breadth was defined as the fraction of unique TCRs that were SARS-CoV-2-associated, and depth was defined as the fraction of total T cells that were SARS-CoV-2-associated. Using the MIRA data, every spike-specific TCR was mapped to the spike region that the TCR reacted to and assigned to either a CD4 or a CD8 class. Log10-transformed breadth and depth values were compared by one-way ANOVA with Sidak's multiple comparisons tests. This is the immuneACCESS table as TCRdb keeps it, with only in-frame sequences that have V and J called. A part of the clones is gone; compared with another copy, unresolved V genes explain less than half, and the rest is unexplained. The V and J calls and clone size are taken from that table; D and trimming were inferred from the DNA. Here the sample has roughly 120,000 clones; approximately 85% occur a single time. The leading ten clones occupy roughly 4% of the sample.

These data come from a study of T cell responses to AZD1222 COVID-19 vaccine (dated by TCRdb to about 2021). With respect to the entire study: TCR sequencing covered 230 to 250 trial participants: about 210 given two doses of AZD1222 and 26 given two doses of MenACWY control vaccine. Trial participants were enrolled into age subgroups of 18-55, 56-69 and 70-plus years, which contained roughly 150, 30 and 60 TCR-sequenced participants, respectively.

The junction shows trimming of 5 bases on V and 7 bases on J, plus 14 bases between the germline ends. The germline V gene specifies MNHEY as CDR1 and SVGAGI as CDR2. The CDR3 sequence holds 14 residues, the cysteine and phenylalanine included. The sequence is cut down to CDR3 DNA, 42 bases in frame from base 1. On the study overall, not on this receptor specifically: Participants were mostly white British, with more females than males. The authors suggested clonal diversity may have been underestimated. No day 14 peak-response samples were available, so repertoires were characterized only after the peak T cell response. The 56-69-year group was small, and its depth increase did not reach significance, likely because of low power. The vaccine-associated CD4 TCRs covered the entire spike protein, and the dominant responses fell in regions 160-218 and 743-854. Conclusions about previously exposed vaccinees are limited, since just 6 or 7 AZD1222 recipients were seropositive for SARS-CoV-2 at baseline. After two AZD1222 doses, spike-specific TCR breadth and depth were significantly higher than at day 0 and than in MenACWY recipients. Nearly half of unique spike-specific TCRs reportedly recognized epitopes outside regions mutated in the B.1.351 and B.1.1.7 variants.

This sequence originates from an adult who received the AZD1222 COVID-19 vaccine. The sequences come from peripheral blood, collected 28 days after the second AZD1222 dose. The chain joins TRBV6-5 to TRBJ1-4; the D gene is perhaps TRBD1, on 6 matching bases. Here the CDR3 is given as CASSTGGGGEKLFF. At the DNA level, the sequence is TGTGCCAGCAGTACGGGGGGGGGCGGTGAAAAACTGTTTTTT.